A single sample gave rise to the 27 T cell receptor beta chains below, sequenced in a study of shared clonotypes between healthy human individuals. Clones were sequenced by immunoSEQ multiplex PCR, and TCRdb holds only the in-frame ones, with some missing. Here the sample spans 1.5 million to 2.5 million clones, about 95% being singletons. The naive CD8 population came from CD45RO-negative cells selected for CCR7, without terminally differentiated effector memory CD45RA+ cells. Sequenced material: naive CD8+ T cells sorted from blood. The origin of the receptors is a man aged 18 to 35 in good health.

The chain uses TRBV25-1 and TRBJ1-4, with D uncertain. This CDR3 is built from 14 residues. V lost 5 bases and J 6 bases, leaving 13 bases between the germline ends. Per germline, CDR1 MGHDK and CDR2 SYGVNS. The CDR3 coding sequence is TGTGCCAGCAGTCTTGAGAGCCCCTATGAAAAACTGTTTTTT. Protein product: CASSLESPYEKLFF.

This chain uses TRBV6-5 with TRBJ2-1; either TRBD1 or TRBD2 may supply D (5 bases each). Germline CDR1 MNHEY, CDR2 SVGAGI. This CDR3 has 15 amino acids. V was cut by 3 bases and J by 7 bases, with 16 bases left in between. CDR3 nucleotide sequence: TGTGCCAGCAGTTATGAGTGGGACCTCCAGAATGAGCAGTTCTTC. Translated, it gives CASSYEWDLQNEQFF.

There are a few counts of this clone. This chain uses TRBV2 with TRBJ1-1; 9 nucleotides match TRBD1. Germline loops: CDR1 SNHLY, CDR2 FYNNEI. The CDR3 has 13 amino acids. With 8 bases clipped from V and 5 bases from J, the junction kept 6 bases outside the gene matches. The CDR3 reads CASSADRGTEAFF. The CDR3 region has the DNA TGTGCCAGCTCCGCCGACAGGGGGACTGAAGCTTTCTTT.

The chain uses TRBV4-1 and TRBJ2-7; D possibly corresponds to TRBD2 (6 bases). Germline-derived CDR1 and CDR2 are MGHRA and YSYEKL. V lost 2 bases, J lost 2 bases, and 13 bases lay in between. The CDR3 has 15 residues. CDR3 residues: CASSQLSGLAYEQYF. DNA of the CDR3: TGCGCCAGCAGCCAATTGAGCGGGTTAGCCTACGAGCAGTACTTC.

V and J are TRBV5-8 and TRBJ2-7; D is unclear. Trimming removed 4 bases from V and 7 bases from J, with 9 bases in between. The CDR3 runs 11 residues. Per germline, CDR1 SGHTS and CDR2 YDEGEE. CDR3 loop: CASSPRWEQYF. The CDR3 nucleotides are TGTGCCAGCAGCCCGAGGTGGGAGCAGTACTTC.

The chain combines TRBV29-1 with TRBJ2-7, with TRBD2 identical over 11 bases. This CDR3 contains 13 residues. Germline CDR1 reads SQVTM; CDR2 reads ANQGSEA. The J segment lost 2 bases and the V segment lost 7 bases, leaving 4 bases of the junction unmatched. The CDR3 DNA follows: TGCAGCGCCAGACTAGCGGGGACCTACGAGCAGTACTTC. This translates into CSARLAGTYEQYF.

The V and J genes are TRBV6-5 and TRBJ2-4, with unresolved D. There are 14 residues in the CDR3. Germline-derived CDR1 and CDR2 are MNHEY and SVGAGI. V shed 0 bases and J shed 13 bases, with 16 bases lying between them. The CDR3 DNA sequence: TGTGCCAGCAGTTACTCCCCGGCAGCATCGGAACAGTACTTC. This codes for CASSYSPAASEQYF.

This clone came up a few times. Different DNA sequences within this sample yield the same CDR3. Here the CDR3 reads CASSLSGANVLTF. The DNA of the CDR3 is TGTGCCAGCAGCCTCTCTGGGGCCAACGTCCTGACTTTC. This chain links TRBV6-5 with TRBJ2-6; no firm D call. Germline CDR1 MNHEY, CDR2 SVGAGI. This CDR3 contains 13 residues. The germline V and J ends were trimmed by 6 bases and 0 bases, with 3 bases remaining between them.

The chain combines TRBV27 with TRBJ2-3, with D possibly being TRBD1 or TRBD2 (6 bases each). This CDR3 contains 17 residues. CDR1 is MNHEY and CDR2 is SMNVEV in the germline V gene (reference sequence). Trimming took off 5 bases at V and 0 bases at J, with 18 bases between the two ends. The CDR3 coding sequence is TGTGCCAGCAGTCTCGACAGGACTACGATTAGCACAGATACGCAGTATTTT. Translated: CASSLDRTTISTDTQYF.

The V gene is TRBV6-1, the J gene TRBJ2-7; 10 nucleotides agree with TRBD2. The CDR3 length is 15 residues. J was trimmed by 1 base and V by 4 bases; bases with no gene match: 4. The germline V gene encodes CDR1 MNHNS and CDR2 SASEGT. The CDR3 reads CASSARTSGSYEQYF. As DNA, the CDR3 is TGTGCCAGCAGTGCTCGGACTAGCGGATCCTACGAGCAGTACTTC.

Comment on this clone: This specimen includes other DNA sequences encoding the same CDR3. V and J are TRBV30 and TRBJ2-1; D is unclear. The CDR3 runs 11 residues. Germline V lookup: CDR1 GTSNPN, CDR2 SVGIG (reference sequence). V shed 2 bases and J shed 9 bases, with 8 bases lying between them. This CDR3 is CAWSPLGEQFF. The CDR3 DNA reads TGTGCCTGGAGTCCCCTAGGTGAGCAGTTCTTC.

The V gene is TRBV5-4, the J gene TRBJ1-5; D perhaps matches TRBD1 (5 bases). Germline CDR1 SGHNT, CDR2 YYREEE (reference sequence). Between the trimmed V and J ends, which lost 4 bases and 7 bases, there was a span of 9 bases. The CDR3 spans 12 residues. The CDR3 bases are TGTGCCAGCAGCCAGTGGGGGCAGCCCCAGCATTTT. It codes for CASSQWGQPQHF. The full variable domain, rest sourced from reference TRBV5-4 and TRBJ1-5, is ETGVTQSPTHLIKTRGQQVTLRCSSQSGHNTVSWYQQALGQGPQFIFQYYREEENGRGNFPPRFSGLQFPNYSSELNVNALELDDSALYLCASSQWGQPQHFGDGTRLSIL.

The chain employs TRBV6-4 and TRBJ1-1, with a weak D call TRBD1 (6 bases). This CDR3 is built from 14 residues. The V end was cut by 6 bases, the J end by 2 bases, with 13 bases between. Germline CDR1 and CDR2: MRHNA and SNTAGT. The CDR3 DNA reads as TGTGCCAGCAGGCGGACAGCTGAAAACACTGAAGCTTTCTTT. Protein: CASRRTAENTEAFF.

The CDR3 DNA reads TGTGCCAGCAGCTTAGAGGTTCTCGCCTACAATGAGCAGTTCTTC. Its translation is CASSLEVLAYNEQFF. This chain connects TRBV7-6 to TRBJ2-1; D unresolved. V dropped 1 base and J dropped 2 bases, with 9 bases sitting between them. The CDR3 consists of 15 residues. In germline, CDR1 is SGHVS, CDR2 FNYEAQ.

Comments on this clone: The sample carries other DNA sequences with the same CDR3. The chain is built from TRBV6-5 and TRBJ1-4; TRBD1 matches 11 bases. With 0 bases clipped from V and 7 bases from J, the junction kept 1 base outside the gene matches. This CDR3 is built from 15 residues. CDR1 is MNHEY, CDR2 SVGAGI, per germline. CDR3 coding DNA: TGTGCCAGCAGTTACTCTGGGACAGGGGGTGAAAAACTGTTTTTT. It specifies CASSYSGTGGEKLFF.

V gene TRBV7-8 combines with J gene TRBJ2-5; TRBD2 is a possible D gene (6 bases). The V end lost 0 bases, the J end lost 5 bases, and 19 bases lay between the germline ends. Germline CDR1 SGHVS, CDR2 FQNEAQ. This CDR3 has 17 amino acids. The CDR3: CASSLALWGGIGETQYF. The CDR3 nucleotides are TGTGCCAGCAGCTTAGCTCTCTGGGGCGGGATAGGGGAGACCCAGTACTTC.

This rearrangement joins TRBV6-1 to TRBJ1-3; the D is unclear. This CDR3 has 16 residues. Germline V gene lookup returns CDR1 MNHNS and CDR2 SASEGT. Trimming took off 3 bases at V and 0 bases at J, with 12 bases between the two ends. The CDR3 coding sequence is TGTGCCAGCAGTGAGAGTCTGGTTTTCTCTGGAAACACCATATATTTT. Translated: CASSESLVFSGNTIYF.

To note about this clone: Other nucleotide sequences in the sample specify the same CDR3. The rearrangement links TRBV11-2 to TRBJ2-7, with D unresolved. CDR1 and CDR2 from the germline V gene are SGHAT and FQNNGV. The CDR3 loop spans 12 amino acids. Trimming shortened V by 6 bases and J by 0 bases, and 6 bases separated the two germline ends. The CDR3 DNA follows: TGTGCCAGCAGTTTCGACTCCTACGAGCAGTACTTC. Amino acids: CASSFDSYEQYF.

The chain recombines TRBV29-1 with TRBJ2-5, with 8 bases that match TRBD2. Losses at the gene ends were 7 bases for V and 5 bases for J; bases not matched to a gene: 15. Germline-derived CDR1 and CDR2 are SQVTM and ANQGSEA. The CDR3 length is 15 residues. For the CDR3, the DNA is TGCAGCGCGGGAGGGGGGATCGGTATAATTGAGACCCAGTACTTC. Encoded protein: CSAGGGIGIIETQYF. The variable domain in full, completed from reference TRBV29-1 and TRBJ2-5, reads SAVISQKPSRDICQRGTSLTIQCQVDSQVTMMFWYRQQPGQSLTLIATANQGSEATYESGFVIDKFPISRPNLTFSTLTVSNMSPEDSSIYLCSAGGGIGIIETQYFGPGTRLLVL.

This chain links TRBV7-9 with TRBJ1-4; D might be TRBD1 (5 bases). V gave up 5 bases and J gave up 0 bases, with 16 bases separating them. Looked up from germline, CDR1 is SEHNR and CDR2 is FQNEAQ (reference sequence). The CDR3 covers 17 residues. The CDR3 loop reads CASSPRRGDATNEKLFF. The CDR3 DNA sequence: TGTGCCAGCAGCCCCCGTCGGGGGGACGCAACTAATGAAAAACTGTTTTTT.

The chain is built from TRBV6-1 and TRBJ1-2; tentative D call: TRBD1 (6 bases). The germline gives CDR1 MNHNS, CDR2 SASEGT. V was pared by 5 bases and J by 8 bases, with 18 bases between. The CDR3 consists of 14 residues. CDR3 region: CASSSQRGADGYTF. The CDR3 DNA follows: TGTGCCAGCAGTTCCCAACGGGGGGCGGACGGCTACACCTTC.

This chain uses TRBV5-6 with TRBJ2-7, with a possible D match to TRBD1 (6 bases). In germline, CDR1 is SGHDT, CDR2 YYEEEE. This CDR3 is built from 14 residues. The ends were cut back, 8 bases at V and 3 bases at J, with 18 bases in the middle. The CDR3 DNA reads as TGTGCCAGTACAGGACAGAAAGAAGGCTACGAGCAGTACTTC. Amino acid sequence: CASTGQKEGYEQYF. Based on the CDR3 plus reference TRBV5-6 and TRBJ2-7, the full variable domain is DAGVTQSPTHLIKTRGQQVTLRCSPKSGHDTVSWYQQALGQGPQFIFQYYEEEERQRGNFPDRFSGHQFPNYSSELNVNALLLGDSALYLCASTGQKEGYEQYFGPGTRLTVT.

This CDR3 is CASSQEMWRENNEQFF. For the CDR3, the DNA is TGCGCCAGCAGCCAAGAGATGTGGCGCGAAAACAATGAGCAGTTCTTC. The chain links TRBV4-1 to TRBJ2-1; no clear D gene. This CDR3 contains 16 residues. V dropped 0 bases and J dropped 5 bases, with 14 bases sitting between them. Germline CDR1 and CDR2: MGHRA and YSYEKL.

The chain has TRBV19 and TRBJ1-1; 9 bases are a match to TRBD1. V lost 5 bases, J lost 6 bases, and 7 bases stayed unmatched. This CDR3 is 14 amino acids long. Per the germline V gene, CDR1 is LNHDA and CDR2 is SQIVND (reference sequence). The CDR3 DNA reads TGTGCCAGTAGTCCCCTACAGGGGGCTTCTGAAGCTTTCTTT. Protein product: CASSPLQGASEAFF.

J is TRBJ2-1 and V is TRBV10-3, with 16 bases lining up with TRBD2. Germline assignment: CDR1 ENHRY and CDR2 SYGVKD. Trimming removed 6 bases from V and 1 base from J; junction bases left unmatched: 6. The CDR3 has 18 amino acids. CDR3 DNA: TGTGCCATCAGACCCGGGACTAGCGGGGGGGCGTCCTACAATGAGCAGTTCTTC. Its protein product is CAIRPGTSGGASYNEQFF.

The CDR3 sequence is CASSQDWQGELYEQFF. The CDR3 DNA is TGCGCCAGCAGCCAAGATTGGCAGGGGGAGCTTTATGAGCAGTTCTTC. The genes are TRBV4-3 and TRBJ2-1; 7 bases agree with TRBD1. The V and J ends lost 0 bases and 8 bases, in that order; junction bases with no gene match: 10. CDR3 length: 16 amino acids. CDR1 LGHNA and CDR2 YSLEER come from the germline V gene.

This chain joins TRBV5-8 and TRBJ2-5, with D possibly being TRBD1 (5 bases). V shed 3 bases and J shed 2 bases, with 11 bases lying between them. Germline loops: CDR1 SGHTS, CDR2 YDEGEE. The CDR3 runs 14 residues. The CDR3 region has the DNA TGTGCCAGCAGCTATCGACAGTTGCAAGAGACCCAGTACTTC. This gives the protein CASSYRQLQETQYF.